Listed below are T cell receptor beta chains from one sample, sequenced in a study of T cells in Graves' hyperthyroidism and ophthalmopathy. TCRdb recomputed calls from the multiplex PCR reads with MiXCR, one row per CDR3 protein. The sample consists of roughly 380,000 distinct CDR3 sequences, roughly 13% of them appearing once. The sequenced sample was blood. The receptors stem from a man in his thirties or forties with Graves' hyperthyroidism that later progressed to Graves' ophthalmopathy. Each CDR3 is given with its conserved first and last residue. The D gene is left open where the match is weak. A row's size may be missing; if present it is once, few, many or a size class.

size	V	D	J	CDR3	DNA
many	TRBV27	NA	TRBJ2-3	CASSQKGVVRTDTQYF	TGTGCCAGCAGCCAAAAGGGTGTTGTTCGCACAGATACGCAGTATTTT
many	TRBV6-1	TRBD2	TRBJ2-5	CASSATSGETQYF	TGTGCCAGCAGTGCGACTAGCGGGGAGACCCAGTACTTC
NA	TRBV3-1	NA	TRBJ1-3	CASSQGMANTIYF	TGTGCCAGCAGCCAAGGAATGGCGAACACCATATATTTT
NA	TRBV5-5	NA	TRBJ2-1	CASSLWGDEQFF	TGTGCCAGCAGCTTGTGGGGGGATGAGCAGTTCTTC
many	TRBV24-1	NA	TRBJ2-1	CATSDRTLGYAGNEQFF	TGTGCCACCAGTGATCGAACATTAGGCTATGCGGGCAATGAGCAGTTCTTC
NA	TRBV15	NA	TRBJ2-7	CATSRDIGDEQYF	TGTGCCACCAGCAGAGATATCGGGGACGAGCAGTACTTC
many	TRBV4-1	NA	TRBJ1-2	CASSQHREPGYTF	TGCGCCAGCAGCCAACACAGGGAGCCTGGCTACACCTTC
few	TRBV12-3/TRBV12-4	NA	TRBJ2-7	CASRLGVSYEQYF	TGTGCCAGCAGACTGGGGGTTTCCTACGAGCAGTACTTC
many	TRBV7-9	TRBD2	TRBJ2-3	CASSQGVAGMPDTQYF	TGTGCCAGCAGCCAGGGCGTAGCGGGAATGCCAGATACGCAGTATTTT
NA	TRBV9	TRBD1	TRBJ2-5	CASSMSGTGLETQYF	TGTGCCAGCAGCATGTCCGGGACAGGGTTAGAGACCCAGTACTTC
many	TRBV29-1	TRBD1	TRBJ1-1	CSDYRDRGSYKAFF	TGCAGCGACTACCGGGACAGGGGAAGTTATAAGGCTTTCTTT
NA	TRBV29-1	NA	TRBJ2-5	CSARTGGGETQYF	TGCAGCGCCCGAACAGGGGGAGGGGAGACCCAGTACTTC
NA	TRBV6-9	NA	TRBJ2-3	CATVSGAERTDTQYF	TGTGCCACCGTTAGCGGCGCTGAACGCACAGATACGCAGTATTTT
few	TRBV18	TRBD1	TRBJ1-2	CASSPIPGQGVGYGYTF	TGTGCCAGCTCACCAATACCGGGACAGGGGGTCGGCTATGGCTACACCTTC
NA	TRBV4-1	TRBD2	TRBJ2-1	CASSEWGGGNEQFF	TGCGCCAGCAGCGAGTGGGGGGGGGGCAATGAGCAGTTCTTC
NA	TRBV7-9	NA	TRBJ1-4	CASSTGHDEKLFF	TGTGCCAGCAGCACGGGACATGATGAAAAACTGTTTTTT
many	TRBV12-3/TRBV12-4	NA	TRBJ1-1	CASILRTENTEAFF	TGTGCCAGCATCCTTAGGACTGAAAACACTGAAGCTTTCTTT
few	TRBV30	NA	TRBJ1-1	CASYRVMNTEAFF	TGTGCCTCATACAGGGTTATGAACACTGAAGCTTTCTTT
NA	TRBV5-6	NA	TRBJ1-5	CASSLIGGLQPQHF	TGTGCCAGCAGCTTGATTGGGGGGCTTCAGCCCCAGCATTTT
few	TRBV20-1	NA	TRBJ2-3	CSAKNRERGTDTQYF	TGCAGTGCTAAGAATCGAGAGAGAGGGACAGATACGCAGTATTTT
many	TRBV18	TRBD1	TRBJ2-3	CASSDTQGSTDTQYF	TGTGCCAGCTCAGATACACAGGGGAGCACAGATACGCAGTATTTT
many	TRBV5-1	TRBD1	TRBJ1-3	CASSLEGQGAGNTIYF	TGCGCCAGCAGCTTGGAGGGACAGGGTGCTGGAAACACCATATATTTT
few	TRBV9	TRBD1	TRBJ1-6	CASGEGQFNSPLHF	TGTGCCAGCGGCGAGGGACAGTTTAATTCACCCCTCCACTTT
NA	TRBV10-3	NA	TRBJ2-3	CAITPGGQQSGDTQYF	TGTGCCATCACCCCCGGGGGACAGCAAAGTGGAGATACGCAGTATTTT
NA	TRBV12-3/TRBV12-4	NA	TRBJ1-5	CASSLAGFNQPQHF	TGTGCCAGCAGTTTAGCAGGATTCAATCAGCCCCAGCATTTT
NA	TRBV5-8	TRBD1	TRBJ1-4	CASSCRDREKLFF	TGTGCCAGCAGCTGCCGGGACAGGGAAAAACTGTTTTTT
many	TRBV28	NA	TRBJ1-6	CASNGSPLHF	TGTGCCAGCAACGGTTCACCCCTCCACTTT
few	TRBV2	NA	TRBJ1-2	CASRTGGGIIYGYTF	TGTGCCAGCAGGACGGGAGGGGGTATCATCTATGGCTACACCTTC
NA	TRBV29-1	NA	TRBJ2-5	CSAMDGSQETQYF	TGCAGCGCTATGGACGGATCTCAAGAGACCCAGTACTTC
many	TRBV7-9	TRBD2	TRBJ2-7	CASSLTSGGAYEQYF	TGTGCCAGCAGCTTAACTAGCGGTGGAGCCTACGAGCAGTACTTC
many	TRBV6-1	NA	TRBJ1-2	CASTSRDKSYGYTF	TGTGCCAGCACTTCTCGGGACAAAAGCTATGGCTACACCTTC
few	TRBV7-9	NA	TRBJ2-3	CASSLWLDADTQYF	TGTGCCAGCAGCTTATGGCTAGACGCAGATACGCAGTATTTT
many	TRBV18	NA	TRBJ2-3	CASSPQGTPSTDTQYF	TGTGCCAGCTCTCCACAGGGCACCCCTAGCACAGATACGCAGTATTTT
NA	TRBV9	NA	TRBJ2-2	CASSSSGFSGELFF	TGTGCCAGCAGCTCCTCAGGGTTTTCCGGGGAGCTGTTTTTT
many	TRBV28	NA	TRBJ2-3	CASSLYPTDTQYF	TGTGCCAGCAGTTTATACCCAACAGATACGCAGTATTTT
many	TRBV28	NA	TRBJ1-1	CASSIRQERPEAFF	TGTGCCAGCAGTATCCGACAGGAGCGCCCTGAAGCTTTCTTT
NA	TRBV15	NA	TRBJ2-7	CATSRESGGAYEQYF	TGTGCCACCAGCAGAGAGTCAGGGGGGGCCTACGAGCAGTACTTC
few	TRBV4-1	NA	TRBJ2-1	CASSKEGVEQFF	TGCGCCAGCAGCAAAGAAGGGGTTGAGCAGTTCTTC
NA	TRBV7-2	NA	TRBJ1-2	CASSLNANYGYTF	TGTGCCAGCAGCTTAAACGCTAACTATGGCTACACCTTC
many	TRBV5-1	NA	TRBJ2-7	CASSLARTYEQYF	TGCGCCAGCAGCTTGGCGCGGACCTACGAGCAGTACTTC
few	TRBV20-1	NA	TRBJ2-7	CSAQDRHMSSYEQYF	TGCAGTGCCCAGGACCGCCACATGAGCTCCTACGAGCAGTACTTC
few	TRBV6-1	NA	TRBJ1-3	CASTRDGTGNTIYF	TGTGCCAGCACCAGGGACGGGACTGGAAACACCATATATTTT
many	TRBV6-1	NA	TRBJ1-1	CASRLGGGRLYSEAFF	TGTGCCAGCAGACTCGGGGGGGGTCGTCTTTATTCTGAAGCTTTCTTT
many	TRBV6-1	NA	TRBJ2-2	CASRRQNTGELFF	TGTGCCAGCAGGAGGCAGAACACCGGGGAGCTGTTTTTT
many	TRBV28	TRBD1	TRBJ1-5	CASTPQGYNQPQHF	TGTGCCAGCACTCCACAGGGGTACAATCAGCCCCAGCATTTT
NA	TRBV27	NA	TRBJ2-7	CASKGGPYEQYF	TGTGCCAGCAAGGGGGGACCCTACGAGCAGTACTTC
few	TRBV7-9	NA	TRBJ2-1	CASSPDEGVGYNEQFF	TGTGCCAGCAGCCCAGACGAGGGGGTGGGGTACAATGAGCAGTTCTTC
few	TRBV11-2	NA	TRBJ1-5	CASSLNRERPQHF	TGTGCCAGCAGCTTGAACCGGGAGAGGCCCCAGCATTTT
few	TRBV6-1	NA	TRBJ2-3	CASSEVLAGLTDTQYF	TGTGCCAGCAGTGAAGTTCTGGCGGGTCTTACAGATACGCAGTATTTT
NA	TRBV7-3	NA	TRBJ1-3	CASSPDGSPGNTIYF	TGTGCCAGCAGCCCAGACGGGTCTCCTGGAAACACCATATATTTT
few	TRBV20-1	NA	TRBJ1-1	CSAPGPRMNTEAFF	TGCAGTGCTCCGGGACCACGGATGAACACTGAAGCTTTCTTT
NA	TRBV10-3	TRBD1	TRBJ1-5	CAISAAGGSNQPQHF	TGTGCCATCAGTGCAGCAGGGGGCTCCAATCAGCCCCAGCATTTT
few	TRBV20-1	TRBD1	TRBJ2-4	CSARAWTGVAKNIQYF	TGCAGTGCTAGAGCGTGGACAGGGGTGGCCAAAAACATTCAGTACTTC
NA	TRBV6-4	NA	TRBJ2-3	CASRPTGSTDTQYF	TGTGCCAGCAGACCCACAGGATCCACAGATACGCAGTATTTT